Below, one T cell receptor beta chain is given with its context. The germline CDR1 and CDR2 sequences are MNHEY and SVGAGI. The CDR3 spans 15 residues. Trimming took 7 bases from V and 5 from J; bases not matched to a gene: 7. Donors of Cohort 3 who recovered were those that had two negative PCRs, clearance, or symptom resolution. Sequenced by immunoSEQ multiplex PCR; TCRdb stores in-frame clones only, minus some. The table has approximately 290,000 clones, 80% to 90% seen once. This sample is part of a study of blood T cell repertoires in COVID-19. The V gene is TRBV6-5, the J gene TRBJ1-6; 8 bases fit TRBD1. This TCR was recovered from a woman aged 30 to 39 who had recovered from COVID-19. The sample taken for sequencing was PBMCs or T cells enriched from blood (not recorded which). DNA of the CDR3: TGTGCCAGCACTGGACAGGGATCCAATAATTCACCCCTCCACTTT. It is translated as CASTGQGSNNSPLHF.